This is a list of T cell receptor beta chains from one sample in a study of cytomegalovirus exposure and HLA in healthy donors. This table comes from immunoSEQ multiplex PCR, and its TCRdb copy is limited to in-frame clones, with some not included. The sample contains about 150,000 clones, roughly 9.4% of which appear only once. Sequences were obtained from PBMCs. These receptor sequences come from a male donor in good health and CMV-seronegative. Each CDR3 is given with its conserved first and last residue. Fields, in order: clone size, J gene, V gene, CDR3 protein. Size values are once, few and many counts, or a class for expanded clones, and some rows have none.

.	TRBJ1-3	TRBV5-1	CASSPGGGLPSGNTIYF
.	TRBJ1-5	TRBV4-3	CASSPHRGGQPQHF
few	TRBJ2-2	TRBV29-1	CSVAREGMLPGELFF
.	TRBJ1-2	TRBV9	CASSVDQGGYGYTF
.	TRBJ2-5	TRBV9	CASSFLADPRETQYF
.	TRBJ2-1	TRBV2	CASSDSKRDYSYNEQFF
.	TRBJ2-3	TRBV30	CAWSVLMGGTTDTQYF
few	TRBJ2-3	TRBV29-1	CSVGEGAGTDTQYF
few	TRBJ2-1	TRBV7-2	CASRYLAGRYNEQFF
few	TRBJ1-3	TRBV5-6	CASTAGTAGNTIYF
.	TRBJ2-7	TRBV25-1	CASSEFRGTNEQYF
few	TRBJ2-7	TRBV5-4	CASSLTGTYEQYF
few	TRBJ1-4	TRBV9	CASNLTWGVEKLFF
few	TRBJ1-4	TRBV5-6	CASSSGQGAGEKLFF
.	TRBJ1-5	TRBV19	CASSIKSDQPQHF
few	TRBJ1-4	TRBV29-1	CSVGQGQSGEKLFF
few	TRBJ1-1	TRBV28	CASSLPTPGNTEAFF
few	TRBJ2-7	TRBV6-5	CASSSGWAGAGEQYF
.	TRBJ1-5	TRBV2	CASSRGNQPQHF
few	TRBJ1-2	TRBV4-1	CASSQGLGQTYGYTF
.	TRBJ2-7	TRBV21-1	CASSKDPGQLYEQYF
.	TRBJ1-2	TRBV5-4	CASSLGGGRLLANYGYTF
few	TRBJ1-5	TRBV5-1	CASSLGQGARQPQHF
.	TRBJ1-1	TRBV28	CASSPPTGGTEAFF
.	TRBJ1-6	TRBV27	CASRRGTGIPLGDSPLHF
few	TRBJ1-2	TRBV27	CASSFSQGARGYTF
.	TRBJ2-7	TRBV7-6	CASSAGPNYEQYF
few	TRBJ2-7	TRBV28	CASISPGLSYEQYF
.	TRBJ1-1	TRBV7-9	CASSLGTGDTEAFF
.	TRBJ2-3	TRBV7-2	CASSKSYGGVLDTQYF
.	TRBJ1-2	TRBV28	CASSWGQGIGTF
few	TRBJ1-3	TRBV9	CASSVDSRNTIYF
few	TRBJ2-1	TRBV10-3	CAISELHEQFF
few	TRBJ2-7	TRBV29-1	CSAGEVSYEQYF
few	TRBJ2-5	TRBV5-1	CASSSGLAGPQETQYF
once	TRBJ2-6	TRBV28	CASSLEGILAGANVLTF
few	TRBJ1-1	TRBV28	CASSFHGQGEHFF
few	TRBJ2-3	TRBV19	CASSILPPGTSGGTDTQYF
few	TRBJ1-3	TRBV10-3	CAISDWQGLGNTIYF
.	.	TRBV30	CAWSGQGNEQYF
.	TRBJ1-4	TRBV29-1	CSVLTPLNEKLFF
.	TRBJ2-2	TRBV30	CAWSILAGTGELFF
.	TRBJ1-1	TRBV4-3	CASSQPNTGSEAFF
few	TRBJ1-2	TRBV6-5	CASSRTANYGYTF
.	TRBJ2-7	TRBV6-6	CASSYEQGNNYEQYF
.	TRBJ2-5	TRBV11-2	CASSLPGAETQYF
.	TRBJ2-3	TRBV25-1	CASSRGGGIGTDTQYF
.	TRBJ1-2	TRBV7-2	CASSLGRSDYGYTF
.	TRBJ1-5	TRBV19	CASRPGDSRDRPQHF
.	TRBJ2-7	TRBV6-5	CASSTRRYGGQYF
few	TRBJ1-4	TRBV5-6	CASSFYNRFNEKLFF